The 15 T cell receptor beta chains below were found in one sample sequenced in a study of blood T cell repertoires in COVID-19. Only in-frame clones appear in the TCRdb table, and some are missing; sequencing was by immunoSEQ multiplex PCR. The sample records fewer than 300,000 clones, 70% to 75% being singletons. Sequencing input: peripheral blood. These receptors originate from a woman older than 75 with acute or convalescent COVID-19.

This clone was counted ten times or more. The CDR3 loop reads CASSPGQAPYEQYF. CDR3 DNA sequence: TGTGCCAGCAGCCCTGGACAAGCCCCCTACGAGCAGTACTTC. The chain uses TRBV9 and TRBJ2-7, with D possibly TRBD1 on 5 matching bases. Germline V gene sequence: CDR1 SGDLS, CDR2 YYNGEE. CDR3 length: 14 amino acids. V was clipped by 4 bases and J by 2 bases, with 13 bases between them.

The rearrangement links TRBV7-3 to TRBJ1-6, with D hard to call. The germline V gene has CDR1 SGHTA and CDR2 FQGTGA. V was pared by 5 bases and J by 10 bases, with 12 bases between. The CDR3 is 13 residues long. The chain's CDR3 is CASSPHPGSPLHF. CDR3 in DNA: TGTGCCAGCAGCCCCCATCCGGGGTCACCCCTCCACTTT.

The chain carries TRBV7-2 and TRBJ2-2; D gene ambiguous. The CDR3 totals 17 residues. V was shortened by 5 bases and J by 0 bases, with 16 bases between the two germline ends. Germline CDR1 is SGHTA and CDR2 is FQGNSA. Here the CDR3 DNA reads TGTGCCAGCAGCCGTCGCGGTTTTACCACGAACACCGGGGAGCTGTTTTTT. It codes for CASSRRGFTTNTGELFF.

This chain joins TRBV19 and TRBJ2-1; D is unclear. Between the trimmed V and J ends, which lost 3 bases and 8 bases, there was a span of 17 bases. Germline V CDR1 and CDR2: LNHDA, SQIVND (reference sequence). The CDR3 runs to 15 residues. The CDR3 sequence: CASSIHLVEVDEQFF. DNA of the CDR3: TGTGCCAGTAGTATTCACCTAGTTGAGGTCGATGAGCAGTTCTTC.

This chain joins TRBV2 and TRBJ1-6, with no clear D. The germline V gene encodes CDR1 SNHLY and CDR2 FYNNEI. This CDR3 has 14 amino acids. Between the trimmed V and J ends, which lost 4 bases and 7 bases, there was a span of 11 bases. The DNA for the CDR3 is TGTGCCAGCAGTGTGTCCCGGGAAAATTCACCCCTCCACTTT. Translated, it gives CASSVSRENSPLHF. Complete variable domain (other parts from reference TRBV2 and TRBJ1-6): EPEVTQTPSHQVTQMGQEVILRCVPISNHLYFYWYRQILGQKVEFLVSFYNNEISEKSEIFDDQFSVERPDGSNFTLKIRSTKLEDSAMYFCASSVSRENSPLHFGNGTRLTVT.

This chain uses TRBV2 with TRBJ1-5, with 8 bases aligning to TRBD1. CDR3 length equals 14 residues. V dropped 6 bases and J dropped 7; count of bases not matched to a gene: 8. CDR1 is SNHLY, CDR2 FYNNEI, per germline. CDR3 residues: CASRGQARGQPQHF. CDR3 DNA: TGTGCCAGCAGGGGACAGGCCAGAGGGCAGCCCCAGCATTTT.

The chain joins TRBV28 to TRBJ2-1; 9 bases align to TRBD1. After removal of 8 bases from V and 2 bases from J, the junction contained 13 bases not matched to a gene. The CDR3 consists of 17 residues. Germline V gives CDR1 MDHEN, CDR2 SYDVKM. CDR3 nucleotide sequence: TGTGCCAGCCTCCGGGACAGGGCCTTAGGAACCTACAATGAGCAGTTCTTC. Protein sequence: CASLRDRALGTYNEQFF.

This sequence joins TRBV2 and TRBJ1-4; the match to TRBD1 covers 8 bases. J gave up 5 bases and V 4 bases, and 6 bases lay outside the gene matches. Germline V lookup: CDR1 SNHLY, CDR2 FYNNEI. This CDR3 is built from 15 residues. DNA of the CDR3: TGTGCCAGCAGTGGGCAGGGGGCTATCAATGAAAAACTGTTTTTT. This sequence encodes CASSGQGAINEKLFF.

The rearrangement joins TRBV6-5 to TRBJ2-7; TRBD2 agrees at 11 bases. V lost 6 bases and J lost 0; bases outside the gene matches: 4. The CDR3 is 15 amino acids. Germline V gives CDR1 MNHEY, CDR2 SVGAGI. CDR3 nucleotide sequence: TGTGCCAGCAGCGGGACTAGCGGTTACTCCTACGAGCAGTACTTC. Translation gives CASSGTSGYSYEQYF.

The rearrangement uses TRBV18 and TRBJ1-2, with D uncertain. The CDR3 spans 14 residues. Germline V lookup: CDR1 KGHSH, CDR2 LQKENI. V was pared by 3 bases and J by 4 bases, with 12 bases between. The CDR3 is CASSPEQLPYGYTF. The CDR3 DNA reads as TGTGCCAGCTCACCCGAACAGCTGCCCTATGGCTACACCTTC.

V and J are TRBV28 and TRBJ1-6, with D possibly TRBD1 on 5 matching bases. The V and J ends lost 5 bases and 0 bases respectively, with 14 bases between them. CDR3 size: 17 residues. CDR1 MDHEN and CDR2 SYDVKM come from the germline V gene. The CDR3 protein is CASSPLVGGSYNSPLHF. CDR3 DNA: TGTGCCAGCAGTCCCCTCGTCGGGGGCTCCTATAATTCACCCCTCCACTTT.

The chain employs TRBV4-3 and TRBJ2-2; D is uncertain. CDR1 LGHNA and CDR2 YSLEER come from the germline V gene. V was cut by 2 bases and J by 6 bases, with 10 bases left in between. The CDR3 is 14 amino acids. The CDR3 bases are TGCGCCAGCAGCCAAACGGTAGTGGCCGGGGAGCTGTTTTTT. Its translation is CASSQTVVAGELFF.

This chain connects TRBV12-3 or TRBV12-4 to TRBJ1-3, with D uncertain. The V gene lost 5 bases and the J gene lost 0 bases, with 5 bases spanning the gap. This CDR3 comprises 13 residues. The CDR3 region is CASSKSSGNTIYF. The CDR3 DNA sequence: TGTGCCAGCAGTAAGAGCTCTGGAAACACCATATATTTT.

The CDR3 nucleotides read TGTGCCAGTAGTCCCTCGACAGCCAACTATGGCTACACCTTC. It encodes CASSPSTANYGYTF. V is TRBV19 and J is TRBJ1-2; tentative D call: TRBD1 (5 bases). This CDR3 is built from 14 residues. V dropped 5 bases and J dropped 2 bases, with 12 bases sitting between them. Germline loops: CDR1 LNHDA, CDR2 SQIVND (reference sequence).

J is TRBJ2-7 and V is TRBV15; 7 positions agree with TRBD1. Germline V lookup: CDR1 LNHNV, CDR2 YYDKDF (reference sequence). Germline trimming cut 9 bases from V and 7 bases from J; bases unmatched to any gene: 12. The CDR3 runs 13 residues. CDR3 region: CATTKDRVGEQYF. The CDR3, as DNA: TGTGCCACGACGAAAGACAGGGTGGGGGAGCAGTACTTC.